Below, one T cell receptor beta chain is given with its context. Clones were read by immunoSEQ multiplex PCR, and TCRdb kept only the in-frame ones, dropping some. The profile shows 120,000 to 150,000 clones, roughly nine tenths of them singletons. This specimen belongs to a study of control samples from healthy donors and cancer patients. There are 15 residues in the CDR3. Per germline, CDR1 MNHEY and CDR2 SVGEGT. Trimming took off 6 bases at V and 4 bases at J, with 16 bases between the two ends. The receptor was derived from a man aged 30 to 45 in good health. The sequenced material came from blood. The rearrangement uses TRBV6-2 or TRBV6-3 and TRBJ1-3; D gene ambiguous. The CDR3 DNA is TGTGCCAGCAGCAAGTTTAACAGAGACGGAAACACCATATATTTT. This codes for CASSKFNRDGNTIYF.